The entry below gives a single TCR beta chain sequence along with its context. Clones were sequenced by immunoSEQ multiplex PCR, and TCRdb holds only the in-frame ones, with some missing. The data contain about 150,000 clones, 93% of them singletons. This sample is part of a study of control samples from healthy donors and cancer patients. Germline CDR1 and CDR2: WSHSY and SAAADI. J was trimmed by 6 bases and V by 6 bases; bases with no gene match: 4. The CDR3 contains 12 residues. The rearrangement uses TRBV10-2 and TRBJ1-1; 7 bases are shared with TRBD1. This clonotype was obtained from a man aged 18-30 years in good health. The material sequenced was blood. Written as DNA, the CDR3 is TGCGCCAGCAGGGGGGACAGCCCTGAAGCTTTCTTT. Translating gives CASRGDSPEAFF.